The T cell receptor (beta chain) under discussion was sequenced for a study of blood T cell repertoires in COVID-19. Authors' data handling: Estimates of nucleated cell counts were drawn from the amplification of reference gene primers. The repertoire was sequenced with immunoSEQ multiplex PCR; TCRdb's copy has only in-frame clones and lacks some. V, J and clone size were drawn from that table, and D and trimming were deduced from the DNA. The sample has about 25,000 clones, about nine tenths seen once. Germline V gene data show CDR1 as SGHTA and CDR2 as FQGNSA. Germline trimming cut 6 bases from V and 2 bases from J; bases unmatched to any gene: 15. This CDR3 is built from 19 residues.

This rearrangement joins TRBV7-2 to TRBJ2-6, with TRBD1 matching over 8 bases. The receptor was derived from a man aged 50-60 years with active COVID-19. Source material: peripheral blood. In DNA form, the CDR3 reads TGTGCCAGCAGGTACTCCCCCGGGACAGGCTTTCCTGGGGCCAACGTCCTGACTTTC. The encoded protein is CASRYSPGTGFPGANVLTF.